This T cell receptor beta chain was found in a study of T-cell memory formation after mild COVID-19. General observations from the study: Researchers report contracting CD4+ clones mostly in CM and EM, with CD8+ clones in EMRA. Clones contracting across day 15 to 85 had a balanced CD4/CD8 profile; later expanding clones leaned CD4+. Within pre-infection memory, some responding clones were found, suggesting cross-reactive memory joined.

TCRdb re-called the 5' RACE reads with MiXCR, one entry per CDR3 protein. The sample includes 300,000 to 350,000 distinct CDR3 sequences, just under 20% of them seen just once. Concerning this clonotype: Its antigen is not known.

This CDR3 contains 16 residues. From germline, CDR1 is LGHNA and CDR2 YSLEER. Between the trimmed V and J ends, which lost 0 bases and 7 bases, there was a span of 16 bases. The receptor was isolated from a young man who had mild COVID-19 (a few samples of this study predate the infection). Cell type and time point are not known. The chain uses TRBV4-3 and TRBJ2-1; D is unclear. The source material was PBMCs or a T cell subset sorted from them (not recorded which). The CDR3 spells CASSQDLRVRGNEQFF. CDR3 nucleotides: TGCGCCAGCAGCCAAGATCTGCGCGTTCGAGGTAATGAGCAGTTCTTC.